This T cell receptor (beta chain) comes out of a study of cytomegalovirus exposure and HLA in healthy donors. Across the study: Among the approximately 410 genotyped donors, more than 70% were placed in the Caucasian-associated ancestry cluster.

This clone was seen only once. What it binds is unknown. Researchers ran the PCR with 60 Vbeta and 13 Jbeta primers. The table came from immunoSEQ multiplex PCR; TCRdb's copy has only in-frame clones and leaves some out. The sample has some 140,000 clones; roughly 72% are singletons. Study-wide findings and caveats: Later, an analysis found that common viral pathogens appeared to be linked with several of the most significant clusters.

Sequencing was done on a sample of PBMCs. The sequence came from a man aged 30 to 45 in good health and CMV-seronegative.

The CDR3, as DNA: TGTGCCAGCAGCCCAAGGACAGGGGAGGGCACCGGGGAGCTGTTTTTT. This translates into CASSPRTGEGTGELFF. The genes are TRBV5-4 and TRBJ2-2, with 9 bases lining up with TRBD1. V lost 4 bases, J lost 4 bases, and 8 bases stayed unmatched. The CDR3 length is 16 residues. Germline CDR1 SGHNT, CDR2 YYREEE (reference sequence).